This entry features one T cell receptor beta chain sequence. The antigen remains unidentified. The sample is drawn from a study of CD8 T cells in ankylosing spondylitis. General observations from the study: Disease-associated clones were CD8+ and fairly uncommon in peripheral blood. Earlier work had already found some motif variants in reactive arthritis synovial fluid and blood. Typical of ankylosing spondylitis blood, it appeared, was a TCR beta motif of roughly eight highly homologous variants. Clones linked to disease were reported to show significant enrichment in matched ankylosing spondylitis synovial fluid.

TCRdb ran MiXCR on the 5' RACE reads and lists one entry per CDR3 protein. In the table there are roughly 230,000 distinct CDR3 sequences, approximately 8% of which are singletons. Trimming took 5 bases from V and 4 from J, leaving 12 bases between them. The germline gives CDR1 MNHEY, CDR2 SMNVEV (reference sequence). CDR3 length: 13 amino acids. The chain couples TRBV27 to TRBJ2-7; D ambiguous. The sequenced sample consisted of blood, either unsorted or a sorted T cell fraction (not recorded which). The TCR sequence derives from a female donor with ankylosing spondylitis or in good health (not recorded which). The CDR3 nucleotides read TGTGCCAGCAGTAGCCAGGATGTTTACGAGCAGTACTTC. Its protein product is CASSSQDVYEQYF.